This T cell receptor beta chain was found in a study of a mutant IDH1 vaccine in newly diagnosed glioma. There are 15 residues in the CDR3. V was clipped by 3 bases and J by 4 bases, with 11 bases between them. The germline gives CDR1 SGDLS, CDR2 YYNGEE. The time point: week 23, last vaccination. Each vaccine dose was 300 ug of mutant IDH1 20-mer peptide, with topical imiquimod. This clone has a handful of counts. The antigen remains undetermined. TCRdb's copy holds only in-frame clones and misses some; the assay was immunoSEQ multiplex PCR. The sample yields 40,000 or so clones, about 76% seen once. Notes on the study in general: Top peripheral T cell clonotype shifts appeared unrelated to pseudoprogression.

The material was PBMCs, obtained from a glioma patient whose treatment included an IDH1 peptide vaccine. This chain joins TRBV9 and TRBJ1-6; D is possibly TRBD1 (6 bases). The sequence derives from a middle-aged man with glioma. The CDR3 sequence is CASSATGHYNSPLHF. DNA of the CDR3: TGTGCCAGCAGCGCTACGGGACATTATAATTCACCCCTCCACTTT.